The 8 T cell receptor beta chains listed next were all sequenced from one sample in a study of vaccination effects on CD4 cells after COVID-19. What these receptors recognize is not known. Culture lasted about ten days before CD4+ T cell isolation. Some clones are missing from TCRdb's copy, which holds only in-frame ones; the method was immunoSEQ multiplex PCR. The sample has about 50,000 clones, roughly 80% seen once. Sample: CD4+ T cells from PBMCs cultured without peptide, taken before COVID-19 vaccination. The origin of the receptors is a human donor who received a COVID-19 vaccine.

This clone was recorded once. J is TRBJ2-5 and V is TRBV24-1; D is possibly TRBD2 (5 bases). The CDR3 is 13 residues long. Trimming shortened V by 3 bases and J by 6 bases, and 10 bases separated the two germline ends. Germline-derived CDR1 and CDR2 are KGHDR and SFDVKD. The CDR3 bases are TGTGCCACCAGTGATGTGGGAGAGCAGACCCAGTACTTC. This encodes CATSDVGEQTQYF.

J is TRBJ2-1 and V is TRBV6-4; 9 nucleotides line up with TRBD2. V shed 3 bases and J 6 bases; nucleotides not matched to a gene: 6. Per germline, CDR1 MRHNA and CDR2 SNTAGT. CDR3 size: 15 residues. In DNA form, the CDR3 reads TGTGCCAGCAGTGATCAGGGCGGGGGGGGCAATGAGCAGTTCTTC. Its protein product is CASSDQGGGGNEQFF.

This clone was detected once. The chain employs TRBV5-1 and TRBJ1-2, with D unresolved. CDR3 length: 15 residues. Trimming removed 8 bases at V and 0 bases at J, with 17 bases between. Germline loops: CDR1 SGHRS, CDR2 YFSETQ. CDR3: CASSPRAASNYGYTF. CDR3 coding DNA: TGCGCCAGTTCCCCCCGGGCAGCATCTAACTATGGCTACACCTTC.

The V call is TRBV3-1 (or the pseudogene TRBV3-2), the J call TRBJ1-2, with D possibly being TRBD1 (5 bases). V lost 1 base to trimming and J lost 5 bases, with 11 bases between them. The germline CDR1 and CDR2 sequences are LGHDT and YNNKEL (reference sequence). The length of the CDR3 is 14 residues. The DNA for the CDR3 is TGTGCCAGCAGCCAAGGAACAGGCAGTTATGGCTACACCTTC. It yields the protein CASSQGTGSYGYTF.

The gene calls are TRBV4-3 and TRBJ1-2; D uncertain. Germline V CDR1 and CDR2: LGHNA, YSLEER. The V gene lost 0 bases and the J gene lost 1 base, with 21 bases spanning the gap. CDR3 length equals 19 residues. The CDR3 region is CASSQDAPSLRLYNYGYTF. Written as DNA, the CDR3 is TGCGCCAGCAGCCAAGATGCCCCCTCGCTGAGACTTTATAACTATGGCTACACCTTC.

In its sample, this clone was seen a few times. This sequence joins TRBV3-1 (or the pseudogene TRBV3-2) and TRBJ1-2, with TRBD1 identical over 8 bases. Germline values: CDR1 LGHDT, CDR2 YNNKEL (reference sequence). The V gene end was trimmed by 5 bases and the J gene end by 2 bases; junction bases not matched to a gene: 7. The CDR3 has 15 residues. The CDR3 loop reads CASSAQDRANYGYTF. The CDR3 bases are TGTGCCAGCAGCGCGCAGGACAGGGCCAACTATGGCTACACCTTC.

The V and J genes are TRBV19 and TRBJ2-1, with D perhaps matching TRBD1 (6 bases). V was pared by 6 bases and J by 3 bases, with 9 bases between. CDR1 and CDR2 (germline): LNHDA, SQIVND (reference sequence). This CDR3 region has 13 residues. The CDR3 reads CASSDRFYNEQFF. In DNA, the CDR3 is TGTGCCAGTAGCGACAGGTTCTACAATGAGCAGTTCTTC.

The chain has TRBV6-2 or TRBV6-3 and TRBJ2-5; 15 bases map to TRBD2. Germline CDR1 and CDR2: MNHEY and SVGEGT. The CDR3 runs 17 residues. V shed 4 bases and J 5 bases; nucleotides not matched to a gene: 8. CDR3 sequence reads: CASSWGTSGGLGETQYF. The DNA for the CDR3 is TGTGCCAGCAGTTGGGGGACTAGCGGGGGGTTGGGGGAGACCCAGTACTTC.